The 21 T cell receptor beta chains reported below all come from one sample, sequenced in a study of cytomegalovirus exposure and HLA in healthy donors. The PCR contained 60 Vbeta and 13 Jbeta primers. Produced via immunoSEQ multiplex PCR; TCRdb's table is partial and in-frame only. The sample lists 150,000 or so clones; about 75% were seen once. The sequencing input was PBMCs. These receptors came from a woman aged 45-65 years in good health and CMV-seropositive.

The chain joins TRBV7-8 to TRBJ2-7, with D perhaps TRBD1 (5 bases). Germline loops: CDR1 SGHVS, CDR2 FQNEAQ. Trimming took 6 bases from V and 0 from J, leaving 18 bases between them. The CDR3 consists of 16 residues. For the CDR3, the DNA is TGTGCCAGCAGTCTTAGACAGCTTGCGAACTCCTACGAGCAGTACTTC. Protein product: CASSLRQLANSYEQYF.

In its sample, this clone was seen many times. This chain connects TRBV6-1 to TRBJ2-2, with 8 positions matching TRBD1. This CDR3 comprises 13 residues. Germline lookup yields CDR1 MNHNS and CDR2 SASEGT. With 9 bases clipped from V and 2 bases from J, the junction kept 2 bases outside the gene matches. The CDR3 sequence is CASDRGNTGELFF. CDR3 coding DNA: TGTGCCAGTGACAGGGGAAACACCGGGGAGCTGTTTTTT.

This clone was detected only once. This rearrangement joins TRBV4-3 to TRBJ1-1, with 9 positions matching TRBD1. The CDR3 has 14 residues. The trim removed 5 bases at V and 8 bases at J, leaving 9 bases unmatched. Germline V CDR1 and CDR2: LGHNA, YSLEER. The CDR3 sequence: CASSTRTGVGEAFF. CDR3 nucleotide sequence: TGCGCCAGCAGCACTCGGACAGGGGTGGGAGAAGCTTTCTTT.

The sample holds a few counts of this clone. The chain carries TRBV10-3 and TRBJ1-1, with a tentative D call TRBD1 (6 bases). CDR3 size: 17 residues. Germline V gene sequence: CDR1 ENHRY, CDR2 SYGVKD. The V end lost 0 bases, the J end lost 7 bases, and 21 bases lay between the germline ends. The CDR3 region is CAISESVGTLQPGEAFF. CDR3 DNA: TGTGCCATCAGTGAGTCGGTAGGGACACTACAACCTGGTGAAGCTTTCTTT.

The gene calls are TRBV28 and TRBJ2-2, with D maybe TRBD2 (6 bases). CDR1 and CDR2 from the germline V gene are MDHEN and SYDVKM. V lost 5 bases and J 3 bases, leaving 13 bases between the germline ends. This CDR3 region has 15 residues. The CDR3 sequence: CASSPTGRYTGELFF. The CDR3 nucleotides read TGTGCCAGCAGTCCCACCGGGAGATACACCGGGGAGCTGTTTTTT.

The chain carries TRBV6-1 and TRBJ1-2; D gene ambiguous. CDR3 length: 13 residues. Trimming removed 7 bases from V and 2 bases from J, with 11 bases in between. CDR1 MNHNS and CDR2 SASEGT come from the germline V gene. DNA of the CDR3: TGTGCCAGCAAGATCGGTAAGAACTATGGCTACACCTTC. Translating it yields CASKIGKNYGYTF.

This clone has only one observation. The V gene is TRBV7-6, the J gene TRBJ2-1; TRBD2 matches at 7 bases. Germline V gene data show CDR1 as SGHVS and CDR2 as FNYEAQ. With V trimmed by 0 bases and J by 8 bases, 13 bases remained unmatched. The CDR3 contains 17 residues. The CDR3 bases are TGTGCCAGCAGCTTAGCGTCTGCGGGGGTGCTCACCGATGAGCAGTTCTTC. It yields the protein CASSLASAGVLTDEQFF.

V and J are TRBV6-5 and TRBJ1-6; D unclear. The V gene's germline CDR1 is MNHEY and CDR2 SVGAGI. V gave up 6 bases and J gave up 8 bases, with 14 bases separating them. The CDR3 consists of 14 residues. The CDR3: CASRSDGNYSPLHF. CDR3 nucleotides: TGTGCCAGCAGGAGCGACGGGAACTATTCACCCCTCCACTTT.

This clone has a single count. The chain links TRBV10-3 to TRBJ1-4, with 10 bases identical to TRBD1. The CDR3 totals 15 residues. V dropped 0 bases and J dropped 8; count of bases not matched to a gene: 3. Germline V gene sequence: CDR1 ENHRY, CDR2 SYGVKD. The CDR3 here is CAISESGTGEEKLFF. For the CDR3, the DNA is TGTGCCATCAGTGAGTCGGGGACAGGGGAAGAAAAACTGTTTTTT.

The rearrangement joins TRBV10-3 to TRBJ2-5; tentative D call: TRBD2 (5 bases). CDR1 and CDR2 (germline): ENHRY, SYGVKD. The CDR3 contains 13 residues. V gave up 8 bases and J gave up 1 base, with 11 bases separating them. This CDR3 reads CAIGPGFQETQYF. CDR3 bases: TGTGCCATCGGTCCGGGGTTCCAAGAGACCCAGTACTTC.

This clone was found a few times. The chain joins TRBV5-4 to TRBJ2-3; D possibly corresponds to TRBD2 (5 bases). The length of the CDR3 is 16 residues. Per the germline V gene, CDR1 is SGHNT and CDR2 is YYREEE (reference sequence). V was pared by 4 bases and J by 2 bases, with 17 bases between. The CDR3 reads CASSQSTPGYTDTQYF. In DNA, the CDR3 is TGTGCCAGCAGCCAGAGTACTCCGGGGTACACAGATACGCAGTATTTT.

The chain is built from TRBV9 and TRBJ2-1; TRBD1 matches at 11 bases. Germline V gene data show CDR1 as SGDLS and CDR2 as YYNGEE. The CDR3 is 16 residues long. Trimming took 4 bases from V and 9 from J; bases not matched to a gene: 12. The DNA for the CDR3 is TGTGCCAGCAGCATATCGCCGGGACAGGGGGTTGGTGAGCAGTTCTTC. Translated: CASSISPGQGVGEQFF.

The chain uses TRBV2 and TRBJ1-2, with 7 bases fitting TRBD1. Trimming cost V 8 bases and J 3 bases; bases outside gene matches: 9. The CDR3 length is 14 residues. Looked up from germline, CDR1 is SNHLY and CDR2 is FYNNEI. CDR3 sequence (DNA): TGTGCCAGCCGTGGACAGGAGAATTACTATGGCTACACCTTC. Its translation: CASRGQENYYGYTF.

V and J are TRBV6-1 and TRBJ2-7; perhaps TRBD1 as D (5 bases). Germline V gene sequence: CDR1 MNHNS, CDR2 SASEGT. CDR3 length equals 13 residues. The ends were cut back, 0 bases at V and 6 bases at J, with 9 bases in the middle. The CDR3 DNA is TGTGCCAGCAGTGAAGCAAGGGGTTCCGAGCAGTACTTC. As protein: CASSEARGSEQYF.

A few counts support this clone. The CDR3 reads CASSLERGLSNTGELFF. CDR3 sequence (DNA): TGTGCCAGCAGCTTAGAGCGGGGACTGTCAAACACCGGGGAGCTGTTTTTT. The chain links TRBV11-3 to TRBJ2-2; TRBD2 might be the D (6 bases). The CDR3 is 17 amino acids. The V gene lost 0 bases and the J gene lost 2 bases, with 13 bases spanning the gap. From germline, CDR1 is SGHNT and CDR2 YENEEA.

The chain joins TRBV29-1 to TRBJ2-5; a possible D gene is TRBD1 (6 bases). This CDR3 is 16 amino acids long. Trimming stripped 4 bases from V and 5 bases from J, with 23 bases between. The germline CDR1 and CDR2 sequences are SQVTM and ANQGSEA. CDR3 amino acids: CSVASGLGFDRETQYF. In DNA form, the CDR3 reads TGCAGCGTTGCATCGGGTTTGGGATTCGACAGGGAGACCCAGTACTTC.

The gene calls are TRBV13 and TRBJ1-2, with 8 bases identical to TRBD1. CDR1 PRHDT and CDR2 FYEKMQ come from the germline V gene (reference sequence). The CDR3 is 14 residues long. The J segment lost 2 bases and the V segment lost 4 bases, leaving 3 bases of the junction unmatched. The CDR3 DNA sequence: TGTGCCAGCAGCTCAACAGGGGGGAACTATGGCTACACCTTC. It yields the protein CASSSTGGNYGYTF.

Written as DNA, the CDR3 is TGTGCCAGCGAAGACAGGGCCGGGGCCGGGGAGCTGTTTTTT. Residues: CASEDRAGAGELFF. The V and J genes are TRBV28 and TRBJ2-2; 7 positions agree with TRBD1. The V gene end was trimmed by 8 bases and the J gene end by 6 bases; junction bases not matched to a gene: 9. The CDR3 runs 14 residues. The germline gives CDR1 MDHEN, CDR2 SYDVKM.

CDR3 sequence (DNA): TGTGCCATCCACAGGGGGCGGAATTCACCCCTCCACTTT. Protein product: CAIHRGRNSPLHF. This rearrangement joins TRBV7-2 to TRBJ1-6; 9 bases fit TRBD1. Germline values: CDR1 SGHTA, CDR2 FQGNSA. This CDR3 spans 13 amino acids. Trimming took 10 bases from V and 7 from J; bases not matched to a gene: 5.

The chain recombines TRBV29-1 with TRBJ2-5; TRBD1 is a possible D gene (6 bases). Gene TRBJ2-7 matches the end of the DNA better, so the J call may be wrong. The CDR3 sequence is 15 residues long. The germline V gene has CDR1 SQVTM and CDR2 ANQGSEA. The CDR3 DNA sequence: TGCAGCGTGCTGACAAGGGGGATGTTCCCCTACGAGCAGTACTTC. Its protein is CSVLTRGMFPYEQYF.

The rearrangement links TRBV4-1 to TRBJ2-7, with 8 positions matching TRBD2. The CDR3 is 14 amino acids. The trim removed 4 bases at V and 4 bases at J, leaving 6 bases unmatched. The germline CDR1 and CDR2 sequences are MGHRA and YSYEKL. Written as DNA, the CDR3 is TGCGCCAGCAGCCGGTCGGGGGGGTATTACGAGCAGTACTTC. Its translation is CASSRSGGYYEQYF.